Included here is one TCR beta chain sequence, with context. The assay was immunoSEQ multiplex PCR, and TCRdb's table has in-frame clones only and misses some. The sample includes around 5,000 clones, approximately 87% of them seen just once. These data originate in a study of tumor T cells in aggressive B-cell lymphoma. The V segment lost 4 bases and the J segment 7 bases; nucleotides outside the gene matches: 5. Germline CDR1 is LNHNV and CDR2 is YYDKDF (reference sequence). The CDR3 totals 13 residues. The V gene is TRBV15, the J gene TRBJ1-2; 8 nucleotides line up with TRBD1. This sequence was found in an adult with diffuse large B cell lymphoma. The specimen sequenced was tumor tissue. The CDR3, as DNA: TGTGCCACCAGCATCAGGACAGGGAGTGGCTACACCTTC. Its protein product is CATSIRTGSGYTF. The full variable domain, completed using reference TRBV15 and TRBJ1-2, is DAMVIQNPRYQVTQFGKPVTLSCSQTLNHNVMYWYQQKSSQAPKLLFHYYDKDFNNEADTPDNFQSRRPNTSFCFLDIRSPGLGDTAMYLCATSIRTGSGYTFGSGTRLTVV.